This T cell receptor beta chain comes out of a study of blood T cell repertoires in COVID-19. About the research overall: COVID-19 samples from acute and convalescent phases originated in the United States, Italy and Spain. The analysed material was cDNA or gDNA that came from T cells, B-cell-depleted T cells, or PBMCs.

The table lists this clone with a few counts. Original handling: Amplification from reference gene primers served as the basis for estimated nucleated cell counts. The assay was immunoSEQ multiplex PCR, and TCRdb's table has in-frame clones only and misses some. Clonal size and the V and J genes are those of that table, whereas D and trimming came from the DNA. The data show more than 300,000 clones, around 90% seen once. The specimen sequenced was peripheral blood. The sequence came from a man between 18 and 35 years old who had recovered from COVID-19.

For the CDR3, the DNA is TGTGCCAGCTCCCCAGGGGCCTCCTACAATGAGCAGTTCTTC. Protein product: CASSPGASYNEQFF. The J gene is TRBJ2-1, the V gene TRBV18; a possible D gene is TRBD1 (6 bases). Germline V gives CDR1 KGHSH, CDR2 LQKENI. This CDR3 is 14 amino acids long. Trimming removed 6 bases at V and 0 bases at J, with 9 bases between.